This TCR beta chain was identified in a study of T cells in localized non-small cell lung cancer. Study conclusions and caveats: With higher T cell density in blood came longer overall survival. Because only a single region of the tumor was sequenced, heterogeneity remains possible.

The ends lost 1 base at V and 8 bases at J; junction bases unmatched: 4. The CDR3 contains 15 residues. CDR1 and CDR2 from the germline V gene are SEHNR and FQNEAQ (reference sequence). TCRdb keeps only in-frame clones here, not all; method: immunoSEQ multiplex PCR. The data contain 130,000 or so clones, 89% of them singletons. This clone has just one count. What it binds is unknown. The TCR originated in a female donor of 60 years or more with stage I lung adenocarcinoma. The starting material was peripheral blood, obtained before any cancer treatment. The chain uses TRBV7-9 and TRBJ2-1, with 11 nucleotides matching TRBD2. In nucleotides, the CDR3 is TGTGCCAGCAGCTTAGGACTAGCGGGAAGGGATGAGCAGTTCTTC. Protein product: CASSLGLAGRDEQFF.